The 3 T cell receptor beta chains presented below share a single source sample, sequenced in a study of shared clonotypes between healthy human individuals. Profiled with immunoSEQ multiplex PCR; TCRdb holds only in-frame clones, not every one. The sample holds about 580,000 clones, 95% to 98% seen once. CD45RO-negative, CCR7-positively selected cells formed the naive CD8 fraction, excluding terminally differentiated effector memory CD45RA+ cells. Material for sequencing was naive CD8+ T cells sorted from blood. These receptors were collected from a man in his thirties or forties in good health.

CDR3 in amino acids: CASWLLAASLNEQFF. The CDR3 DNA reads as TGTGCCAGCTGGCTACTAGCGGCCTCTCTTAATGAGCAGTTCTTC. The chain joins TRBV2 to TRBJ2-1; 8 bases match TRBD2. CDR1 is SNHLY, CDR2 FYNNEI, per germline. This CDR3 contains 15 residues. V lost 8 bases, J lost 7 bases, and 13 bases stayed unmatched.

In its sample, this clone was seen once. V is TRBV6-5 and J is TRBJ2-3, with TRBD1 identical over 8 bases. V trimming: 4 bases; J trimming: 6 bases; junction bases outside the gene matches: 9. Germline V lookup: CDR1 MNHEY, CDR2 SVGAGI. The CDR3 has 15 residues. The CDR3 sequence is CASSSDREYPDTQYF. The CDR3 bases are TGTGCCAGCAGTTCGGACAGGGAGTACCCCGATACGCAGTATTTT.

This clone is a singleton in its sample. The chain joins TRBV4-1 to TRBJ1-5; TRBD1 aligns across 8 bases. The ends lost 1 base at V and 7 bases at J; junction bases unmatched: 9. This CDR3 is built from 16 residues. Germline CDR1 MGHRA, CDR2 YSYEKL. CDR3 DNA sequence: TGCGCCAGCAGCCAAGCGACGACAGGGGTAGGGCAGCCCCAGCATTTT. Amino acid sequence: CASSQATTGVGQPQHF.